This TCR beta chain was observed in a study of cytomegalovirus exposure and HLA in healthy donors. Study-wide points: After further analysis at a later stage, 16,951 TCR beta sequences were associated with HLA alleles at 0.05 false discovery rate. TCR beta sequences reportedly predicted the HLA-A and HLA-B alleles of most subjects accurately.

For this clone: Antigen unknown.

The PCR employed 60 Vbeta primers together with 13 Jbeta primers. TCRdb's table, derived via immunoSEQ multiplex PCR, lists solely in-frame clones and lacks some. This table has roughly 130,000 clones, more than 60% appearing once. CDR3 length equals 15 residues. V was pared by 6 bases and J by 0 bases, with 11 bases between. The V gene's germline CDR1 is MNHNS and CDR2 SASEGT. The TCR comes from a middle-aged woman in good health and CMV-seropositive. The V and J genes are TRBV6-1 and TRBJ1-4; unclear D gene. Sequenced: PBMCs. The CDR3 nucleotides read TGTGCCAGCAGACGAACAGAAGCAACTAATGAAAAACTGTTTTTT. This gives the protein CASRRTEATNEKLFF.